The clone carrying this T cell receptor (beta chain) was detected once. Germline lookup yields CDR1 SGHRS and CDR2 YFSETQ. This CDR3 spans 14 amino acids. V was trimmed by 7 bases and J by 8 bases, leaving 18 bases between them. These data belong to a study of blood T cell repertoires in COVID-19. On the study more broadly: Collection of acute and convalescent COVID-19 samples took place in the United States, Italy and Spain. Sample material is recorded as cDNA or gDNA derived from T cells, B-cell-depleted T cells, or PBMCs.

Authors' analysis steps: Estimation of nucleated cell counts was performed using reference gene primer amplification. The data were produced by immunoSEQ multiplex PCR, yet TCRdb's version contains in-frame clones alone and is incomplete. Clone size and the V and J calls come from that table; the DNA yielded D and trimming. The table has over 100,000 clones, about 89% seen once. The specimen was peripheral blood. The chain is built from TRBV5-1 and TRBJ2-2, with D maybe TRBD1 (6 bases). This sequence originates from a human donor in a cohort sampled during active COVID-19. The CDR3 sequence is CASSHRVDSGELFF. The CDR3 DNA follows: TGCGCCAGCTCCCACAGGGTAGATTCGGGGGAGCTGTTTTTT.